Below, 25 T cell receptor beta chains from the same sample are listed, as sequenced in a study of blood T cell repertoires in COVID-19. Generated by immunoSEQ multiplex PCR, the TCRdb table keeps only in-frame clones and is missing some. The table has tens of thousands of clones, about four fifths seen once. Sequenced input: peripheral blood. These receptors came from a man aged 65-85 years with COVID-19, enrolled during active disease.

The chain uses TRBV4-3 and TRBJ2-1; D is perhaps TRBD2 (6 bases). This CDR3 is 15 amino acids long. Germline CDR1 is LGHNA and CDR2 is YSLEER. V lost 2 bases to trimming and J lost 3 bases, with 11 bases between them. The CDR3 DNA follows: TGCGCCAGCAGCCAACTTAGCGGAAGCTACAATGAGCAGTTCTTC. Translation: CASSQLSGSYNEQFF.

The chain joins TRBV5-1 to TRBJ1-2; no clear D. From germline, CDR1 is SGHRS and CDR2 YFSETQ. V gave up 6 bases and J gave up 7 bases, with 22 bases separating them. This CDR3 has 15 amino acids. CDR3 nucleotides: TGCGCCAGCACCCCCAGTGGAGGTGTTAGTTTTGGCTACACCTTC. Protein sequence: CASTPSGGVSFGYTF.

The CDR3 DNA sequence: TGTGCCAGCAGTCAACCGGGACAGGGGTCCGATACGCAGTATTTT. Protein sequence: CASSQPGQGSDTQYF. The rearrangement links TRBV28 to TRBJ2-3, with 10 bases matching TRBD1. The CDR3 sequence is 15 residues long. The germline gives CDR1 MDHEN, CDR2 SYDVKM. V was pared by 5 bases and J by 6 bases, with 8 bases of the junction left unmatched.

This clone has more than one count but fewer than ten. V usage is TRBV27 and J usage is TRBJ1-1, with D possibly matching TRBD1 (5 bases). V shed 2 bases and J shed 1 base, with 8 bases lying between them. Germline values: CDR1 MNHEY, CDR2 SMNVEV (reference sequence). This CDR3 contains 14 residues. CDR3 loop: CASSLIQGNTEAFF. For the CDR3, the DNA is TGTGCCAGCAGTTTAATTCAGGGGAACACTGAAGCTTTCTTT.

The chain links TRBV9 to TRBJ2-5, with 10 bases that match TRBD2. J lost 4 bases, V lost 3 bases, and 6 bases had no gene match. Germline CDR1 and CDR2: SGDLS and YYNGEE. This CDR3 is 15 amino acids long. CDR3 residues: CASSAGTSVGETQYF. The CDR3 coding sequence is TGTGCCAGCAGCGCCGGGACTAGCGTGGGAGAGACCCAGTACTTC.

The chain has TRBV9 and TRBJ1-4, with D possibly being TRBD1 (5 bases). Germline V CDR1 and CDR2: SGDLS, YYNGEE. The CDR3 totals 16 residues. Trimming pared 4 bases from V and 0 bases from J, leaving 13 bases between. The CDR3 DNA is TGTGCCAGCAGCCTCCGGGGGACCCCAACTAATGAAAAACTGTTTTTT. It codes for CASSLRGTPTNEKLFF.

The chain recombines TRBV19 with TRBJ2-7; TRBD1 is a possible D gene (5 bases). CDR1 and CDR2 (germline): LNHDA, SQIVND (reference sequence). This CDR3 contains 15 residues. Trimming removed 0 bases at V and 1 base at J, with 10 bases between. CDR3 nucleotides: TGTGCCAGTAGTATAGAGGGGCGGTATTCCTACGAGCAGTACTTC. Translated: CASSIEGRYSYEQYF.

This clone occurred a few times. This chain links TRBV23-1 with TRBJ2-7; 9 bases agree with TRBD1. TRBV23-1 belongs to the ORF category, with a function that is uncertain. The CDR3 is 15 residues long. J was trimmed by 1 base and V by 7 bases; bases with no gene match: 8. The CDR3 loop reads CASTPQGARSYEQYF. The CDR3 DNA follows: TGCGCCAGCACCCCACAGGGGGCCCGTTCCTACGAGCAGTACTTC.

This clone was observed once. V gene TRBV6-5 combines with J gene TRBJ2-7; a possible D gene is TRBD2 (7 bases). In germline, CDR1 is MNHEY, CDR2 SVGAGI. V dropped 2 bases and J dropped 3 bases, with 17 bases sitting between them. The CDR3 has 16 amino acids. CDR3 residues: CASSYGGGQIGYEQYF. In nucleotides, the CDR3 is TGTGCCAGCAGTTACGGGGGGGGCCAGATTGGCTACGAGCAGTACTTC.

This chain connects TRBV9 to TRBJ1-3; 7 nucleotides match TRBD1. The trim removed 2 bases at V and 0 bases at J, leaving 11 bases unmatched. This CDR3 is built from 18 residues. CDR1 and CDR2 from the germline V gene are SGDLS and YYNGEE. CDR3 loop: CASSVSSDRASSGNTIYF. CDR3 DNA: TGTGCCAGCAGCGTGAGTTCCGACAGGGCCAGCTCTGGAAACACCATATATTTT.

The chain links TRBV5-1 to TRBJ1-1; D gene ambiguous. Germline CDR1 reads SGHRS; CDR2 reads YFSETQ. CDR3 size: 14 residues. With 4 bases removed from V and 1 base from J, the gap between germline ends came to 11 bases. As DNA, the CDR3 is TGCGCCAGCAGCCCGGTCGGGGAGAACACTGAAGCTTTCTTT. Protein: CASSPVGENTEAFF.

The rearrangement uses TRBV28 and TRBJ1-2; the D gene is possibly TRBD1 (5 bases). The CDR3 runs 15 residues. Germline values: CDR1 MDHEN, CDR2 SYDVKM. Deletions cut 1 base from V and 7 bases from J, with 16 bases between. Here the CDR3 DNA reads TGTGCCAGCAGTTTATTTGCTGGGGGGGGTGGTGGCTACACCTTC. Amino acid sequence: CASSLFAGGGGGYTF.

The chain recombines TRBV7-2 with TRBJ1-5; 7 positions agree with TRBD1. With V trimmed by 4 bases and J by 5 bases, 8 bases remained unmatched. This CDR3 comprises 15 residues. Germline V CDR1 and CDR2: SGHTA, FQGNSA. The CDR3 spells CASSSSGTVDQPQHF. The CDR3 DNA follows: TGTGCCAGCAGCTCATCCGGGACAGTCGATCAGCCCCAGCATTTT. Looking up the rest from reference TRBV7-2 and TRBJ1-5 gives the full variable domain: GAGVSQSPSNKVTEKGKDVELRCDPISGHTALYWYRQSLGQGLEFLIYFQGNSAPDKSGLPSDRFSAERTGGSVSTLTIQRTQQEDSAVYLCASSSSGTVDQPQHFGDGTRLSIL.

This chain joins TRBV5-1 and TRBJ2-2; 8 positions agree with TRBD2. V dropped 2 bases and J dropped 5; count of bases not matched to a gene: 5. CDR1 is SGHRS, CDR2 YFSETQ, per germline. This CDR3 is 15 amino acids long. DNA of the CDR3: TGCGCCAGCAGCTTCGGGAGGGCCGGGACCGGGGAGCTGTTTTTT. It yields the protein CASSFGRAGTGELFF.

The chain couples TRBV5-5 to TRBJ1-3; no reliable D call. CDR1 is SGHKS, CDR2 YYEKEE, per germline (reference sequence). The CDR3 length is 15 residues. The V end was cut by 2 bases, the J end by 1 base, with 10 bases between. Here the CDR3 reads CASSLVRASGNTIYF. CDR3 bases: TGTGCCAGCAGCTTAGTGAGAGCATCTGGAAACACCATATATTTT.

V and J are TRBV5-4 and TRBJ2-7, with 9 bases identical to TRBD1. Germline CDR1 and CDR2: SGHNT and YYREEE (reference sequence). After removal of 4 bases from V and 7 bases from J, the junction contained 3 bases not matched to a gene. The CDR3 is 12 amino acids. CDR3 DNA: TGTGCCAGCAGCAGGACAGGGGTTGAGCAGTACTTC. Translation gives CASSRTGVEQYF.

This chain uses TRBV27 with TRBJ1-3, with D maybe TRBD1 (6 bases). The CDR3 contains 13 residues. Trimming stripped 4 bases from V and 3 bases from J, with 7 bases between. CDR1 and CDR2 (germline): MNHEY, SMNVEV (reference sequence). In DNA form, the CDR3 reads TGTGCCAGCAGTTCAGGGGTTGGAAACACCATATATTTT. It is translated as CASSSGVGNTIYF.

This chain joins TRBV5-6 and TRBJ1-1; maybe TRBD1 (6 bases). CDR3 length: 15 amino acids. The V gene's germline CDR1 is SGHDT and CDR2 YYEEEE. V was trimmed by 3 bases and J by 3 bases, leaving 15 bases between them. The CDR3 sequence is CASSSERAGDTEAFF. Written as DNA, the CDR3 is TGTGCCAGCAGCTCGGAACGGGCAGGGGACACTGAAGCTTTCTTT.

The V gene is TRBV20-1, the J gene TRBJ1-1, with D possibly being TRBD1 (6 bases). Germline CDR1 and CDR2: DFQATT and SNEGSKA (reference sequence). The CDR3 covers 14 residues. The V end lost 3 bases, the J end lost 1 base, and 12 bases lay between the germline ends. The CDR3 coding sequence is TGCAGTGCTAGTGTCAGGGGTTGGAACACTGAAGCTTTCTTT. Translation: CSASVRGWNTEAFF.

V is TRBV5-1 and J is TRBJ1-1, with D uncertain. Germline CDR1 SGHRS, CDR2 YFSETQ. This CDR3 region has 14 residues. The V end lost 0 bases, the J end lost 3 bases, and 9 bases lay between the germline ends. In DNA form, the CDR3 reads TGCGCCAGCAGCTTGGTTATCGGGGACACTGAAGCTTTCTTT. Its protein is CASSLVIGDTEAFF.

The gene calls are TRBV2 and TRBJ2-5, with TRBD2 identical over 10 bases. Unmatched junction bases numbered 12, after V lost 8 bases and J lost 6 bases. This CDR3 is 15 amino acids long. Germline lookup yields CDR1 SNHLY and CDR2 FYNNEI. The CDR3: CASVASGSFEKTQYF. CDR3 coding DNA: TGTGCCAGCGTCGCTAGCGGGAGTTTCGAAAAGACCCAGTACTTC.

The chain links TRBV7-2 to TRBJ2-2, with 11 bases that match TRBD2. The J segment lost 8 bases and the V segment lost 6 bases, leaving 8 bases of the junction unmatched. Germline V lookup: CDR1 SGHTA, CDR2 FQGNSA. This CDR3 comprises 15 residues. The CDR3 is CASRPRLAGWGELFF. The CDR3 coding sequence is TGTGCCAGCAGGCCGAGACTAGCGGGATGGGGGGAGCTGTTTTTT.

The CDR3: CASSHGGQDYNSPLHF. In DNA form, the CDR3 reads TGTGCCAGCAGCCATGGAGGACAGGACTATAATTCACCCCTCCACTTT. This sequence joins TRBV3-1 (or the pseudogene TRBV3-2) and TRBJ1-6; 7 positions agree with TRBD1. V lost 3 bases, J lost 3 bases, and 5 bases stayed unmatched. This CDR3 comprises 16 residues. Germline V gene lookup returns CDR1 LGHDT and CDR2 YNNKEL (reference sequence).

This sequence joins TRBV5-5 and TRBJ1-1; no reliable D call. The ends were cut back, 1 base at V and 0 bases at J, with 10 bases in the middle. The CDR3 spans 15 residues. Germline CDR1 and CDR2: SGHKS and YYEKEE (reference sequence). The CDR3 DNA follows: TGTGCCAGCAGCTTGTTTCACAGTATGAACACTGAAGCTTTCTTT. Its translation: CASSLFHSMNTEAFF.

The V call is TRBV11-2, the J call TRBJ2-1; a weak D match, TRBD2 (7 bases). The ends were cut back, 2 bases at V and 0 bases at J, with 14 bases in the middle. The CDR3 sequence is 17 residues long. In germline, CDR1 is SGHAT, CDR2 FQNNGV. The CDR3 region is CASSLRGGSNSYNEQFF. DNA of the CDR3: TGTGCCAGCAGCTTAAGGGGGGGCTCAAACTCCTACAATGAGCAGTTCTTC.